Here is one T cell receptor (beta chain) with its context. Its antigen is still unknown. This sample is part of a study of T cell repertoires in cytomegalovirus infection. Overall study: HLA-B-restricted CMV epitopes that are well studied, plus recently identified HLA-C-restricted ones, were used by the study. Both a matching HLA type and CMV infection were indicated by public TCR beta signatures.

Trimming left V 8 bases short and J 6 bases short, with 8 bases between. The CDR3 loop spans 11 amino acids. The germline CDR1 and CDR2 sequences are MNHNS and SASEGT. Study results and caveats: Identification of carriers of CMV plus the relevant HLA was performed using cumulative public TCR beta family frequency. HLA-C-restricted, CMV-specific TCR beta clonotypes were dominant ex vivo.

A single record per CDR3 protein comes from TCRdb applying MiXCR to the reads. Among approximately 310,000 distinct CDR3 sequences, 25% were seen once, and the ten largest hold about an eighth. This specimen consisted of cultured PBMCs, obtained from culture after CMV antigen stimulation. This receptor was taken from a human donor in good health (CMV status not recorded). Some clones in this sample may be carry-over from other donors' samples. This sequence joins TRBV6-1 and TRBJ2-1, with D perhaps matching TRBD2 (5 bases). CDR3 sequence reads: CASVAINEQFF. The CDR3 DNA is TGTGCCAGCGTAGCGATCAATGAGCAGTTCTTC.